These 4 T cell receptor beta chains came from one sample sequenced in a study of shared T cell receptors in the human thymus. The method was immunoSEQ multiplex PCR; TCRdb's version includes in-frame clones alone and lacks a portion of them. Of 640,000 or so clones in the sample, 70% to 90% were seen once. The sample was also linked to a second study, of human thymus T cells.

Sequenced input: thymocytes. The receptor source for this set is a boy less than two years old with a congenital heart defect.

V gene TRBV14 combines with J gene TRBJ2-7, with 11 nucleotides matching TRBD2. The V and J ends lost 0 bases and 0 bases, in that order; junction bases with no gene match: 10. The CDR3 sequence is 19 residues long. Per the germline V gene, CDR1 is SGHDN and CDR2 is FVKESK. This chain's CDR3 is CASSQEGLAGGSYSYEQYF. The CDR3 region has the DNA TGTGCCAGCAGCCAAGAAGGGCTAGCGGGGGGATCCTACTCCTACGAGCAGTACTTC. Full variable domain (remainder filled in from reference TRBV14 and TRBJ2-7): EAGVTQFPSHSVIEKGQTVTLRCDPISGHDNLYWYRRVMGKEIKFLLHFVKESKQDESGMPNNRFLAERTGGTYSTLKVQPAELEDSGVYFCASSQEGLAGGSYSYEQYFGPGTRLTVT.

The chain employs TRBV7-2 and TRBJ2-2; 10 bases fit TRBD1. This CDR3 has 17 amino acids. J gave up 5 bases and V 5 bases, and 11 bases lay outside the gene matches. The germline CDR1 and CDR2 sequences are SGHTA and FQGNSA. CDR3 region: CASSLNYGQGETGELFF. The CDR3 DNA is TGTGCCAGCAGCCTGAATTACGGACAGGGGGAAACCGGGGAGCTGTTTTTT.

This clone was picked up a small number of times. V gene TRBV9 combines with J gene TRBJ2-1; a possible D gene is TRBD1 (6 bases). Germline V gene data show CDR1 as SGDLS and CDR2 as YYNGEE. V was cut by 4 bases and J by 7 bases, with 18 bases left in between. The CDR3 is 15 residues long. The CDR3 DNA sequence: TGTGCCAGCAGCCCCAAGGGGGTAGGCCCTAATGAGCAGTTCTTC. It translates to CASSPKGVGPNEQFF.

The rearrangement joins TRBV27 to TRBJ1-4; 7 bases align to TRBD1. The CDR3 runs 15 residues. Germline CDR1 reads MNHEY; CDR2 reads SMNVEV (reference sequence). The trim removed 5 bases at V and 7 bases at J, leaving 10 bases unmatched. Here the CDR3 DNA reads TGTGCCAGCAGTCCCCTCAGGGGGGAGGTTGAAAAACTGTTTTTT. Translation gives CASSPLRGEVEKLFF.